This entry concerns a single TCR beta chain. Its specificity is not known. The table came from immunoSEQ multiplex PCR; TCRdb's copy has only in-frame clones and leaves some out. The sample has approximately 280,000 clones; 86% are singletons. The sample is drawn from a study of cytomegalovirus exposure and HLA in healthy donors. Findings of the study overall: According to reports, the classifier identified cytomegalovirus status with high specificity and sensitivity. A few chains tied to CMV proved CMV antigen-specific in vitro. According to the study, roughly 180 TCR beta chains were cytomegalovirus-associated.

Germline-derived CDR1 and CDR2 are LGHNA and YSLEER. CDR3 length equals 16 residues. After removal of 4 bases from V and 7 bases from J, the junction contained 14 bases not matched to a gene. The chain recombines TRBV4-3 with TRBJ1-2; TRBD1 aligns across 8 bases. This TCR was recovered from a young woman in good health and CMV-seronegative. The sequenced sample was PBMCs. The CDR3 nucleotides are TGCGCCAGCAGCCCGGCCTCTGGGACAGGAGGTTCTGGCTACACCTTC. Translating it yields CASSPASGTGGSGYTF.